The T cell receptor beta chain described here comes from a study of chemoradiotherapy in HPV16-positive cancers. With V trimmed by 4 bases and J by 0 bases, 7 bases remained unmatched. The CDR3 length is 16 residues. The germline gives CDR1 LGHNA, CDR2 YSLEER. Produced via immunoSEQ multiplex PCR; TCRdb's table is partial and in-frame only. The sample records over 850 clones, 80% to 90% being singletons. General study points: For HPV16-positive patients, expanding HPV-responsive T cells associated with longer recurrence-free survival. Candidate HPV-specific clones and E7-related TCR motifs grew in tumor during treatment. Functional assays defining HPV-specific T cells used only a couple of HPV16-positive patients.

Samples were taken several times over chemoradiotherapy. Comment on this clone: Its cognate antigen is unknown.

The sequencing used tumor tissue, collected from a patient who underwent chemoradiotherapy. J is TRBJ2-7 and V is TRBV4-3; the match to TRBD2 covers 9 bases. The sequence derives from a human donor with HPV-associated anogenital cancer. The CDR3 DNA sequence: TGCGCCAGCAGCCCCAGACTAGCGGACAGCTCCTACGAGCAGTACTTC. Amino acid sequence: CASSPRLADSSYEQYF.